The rows below give T cell receptor beta chains drawn from one sample of a study of T-cell reconstitution after alpha-beta-depleted transplantation in children. MiXCR, run by TCRdb on the PCR reads, gives a single entry per CDR3 protein. Of 550,000 to 600,000 distinct CDR3 sequences listed, about 21% are singletons. The material sequenced was PBMCs, mostly from graft donor cells, taken 360 days after TCRalphabeta/CD19-depleted stem cell transplant. These receptors all stem from a boy younger than two who had a stem cell transplant for acute myeloid leukemia, so the T cells may come from the graft donor. Each CDR3 is given with its conserved first and last residue. A D gene is named only where the DNA matches it firmly. Only part of the rows carry a size: once, few, many, or a class if the clone is expanded.

V	size	D	J	CDR3	DNA
TRBV20-1	.	.	TRBJ1-1	CSARARKPSEAFF	TGCAGTGCTCGAGCCCGCAAACCAAGTGAAGCTTTCTTT
TRBV20-1	few	.	TRBJ2-7	CSATFGGAAYEQYF	TGCAGTGCCACGTTCGGGGGTGCAGCCTACGAGCAGTACTTC
TRBV12-3/TRBV12-4	few	.	TRBJ2-5	CASSTGPSQETQYF	TGTGCCAGCAGCACCGGGCCATCCCAAGAGACCCAGTACTTC
TRBV27	.	TRBD2	TRBJ2-1	CASGKRGNEQFF	TGTGCCAGCGGAAAGCGGGGCAATGAGCAGTTCTTC
TRBV12-3/TRBV12-4	many	.	TRBJ2-5	CASSNLRGGETQYF	TGTGCCAGCAGCAACCTCAGGGGCGGGGAGACCCAGTACTTC
TRBV20-1	few	TRBD2	TRBJ2-3	CRGLQGLADTSTDTQYF	TGCAGAGGACTCCAGGGACTAGCGGACACTAGCACAGATACGCAGTATTTT
TRBV20-1	.	TRBD1	TRBJ1-6	CSVRQGENSPLHF	TGCAGCGTACGTCAGGGGGAGAATTCACCCCTCCACTTT
TRBV3-1	few	.	TRBJ2-2	CASRPASNTGELFF	TGTGCCAGCAGGCCAGCGTCTAACACCGGGGAGCTGTTTTTT
TRBV20-1	many	.	TRBJ2-1	CSARTLLLYNEQFF	TGCAGTGCTAGAACCCTACTCCTTTACAATGAGCAGTTCTTC
TRBV20-1	.	.	TRBJ2-5	CSASLPRGGKETQYF	TGCAGTGCCTCACTACCTCGTGGGGGGAAAGAGACCCAGTACTTC
TRBV12-3/TRBV12-4	few	.	TRBJ2-7	CASSLGGYSYEQYF	TGTGCCAGCAGTTTGGGCGGGTATTCCTACGAGCAGTACTTC
TRBV5-1	.	.	TRBJ1-2	CASSFGDPTISYGYTF	TGCGCCAGCAGCTTCGGGGACCCCACCATTAGCTATGGCTACACCTTC
TRBV7-3	.	TRBD2	TRBJ2-3	CASSVSGLAVSTDTQYF	TGTGCCAGCAGCGTCTCGGGACTAGCGGTCAGCACAGATACGCAGTATTTT
TRBV5-1	few	.	TRBJ2-1	CASSLLGGKISYNEQFF	TGCGCCAGCAGCTTGCTTGGGGGTAAGATTTCCTACAATGAGCAGTTCTTC
TRBV4-3	few	TRBD1	TRBJ2-5	CASSQEGTVQETQYF	TGCGCCAGCAGCCAAGAGGGGACAGTCCAAGAGACCCAGTACTTC
TRBV27	.	TRBD1	TRBJ1-5	CASSLYPPEGTARQPQHF	TGTGCCAGCAGTTTATATCCCCCCGAAGGGACAGCTAGGCAGCCCCAGCATTTT
TRBV7-6	few	.	TRBJ2-7	CASSLAQAGYEQYF	TGTGCCAGCAGCTTAGCACAGGCGGGTTACGAGCAGTACTTC
TRBV10-3	many	.	TRBJ1-5	CAISALQAQPQHF	TGTGCCATCAGTGCCCTACAGGCGCAGCCCCAGCATTTT
TRBV20-1	few	.	TRBJ2-3	CSTTPGVVGSTDTQYF	TGCAGTACTACCCCCGGGGTCGTCGGGAGCACAGATACGCAGTATTTT
TRBV4-3	many	.	TRBJ2-5	CASSQDPLGEETQYF	TGCGCCAGCAGCCAAGATCCCCTTGGGGAAGAGACCCAGTACTTC
TRBV12-3/TRBV12-4	many	.	TRBJ1-2	CASSPPQLGSGYGYTF	TGTGCCAGCAGTCCTCCCCAACTAGGGAGCGGCTATGGCTACACCTTC
TRBV6-1	many	TRBD2	TRBJ2-4	CASSPPGGSQNIQYF	TGTGCCAGCAGCCCCCCCGGGGGGTCCCAAAACATTCAGTACTTC
TRBV3-1	.	.	TRBJ2-7	CASSHGSFYEQYF	TGTGCCAGCAGCCACGGTTCCTTCTACGAGCAGTACTTC
TRBV5-1	few	.	TRBJ2-5	CASSSLAFETQYF	TGCGCCAGCAGCTCCTTAGCCTTTGAGACCCAGTACTTC
TRBV7-9	many	.	TRBJ1-1	CASSLPGVNTEAFF	TGTGCCAGCAGCTTACCAGGGGTGAACACTGAAGCTTTCTTT
TRBV23-1	.	.	TRBJ2-7	CASSQSTCPGGDYEQYF	TGCGCCAGCAGTCAATCGACCTGCCCAGGGGGGGACTACGAGCAGTACTTC
TRBV27	many	TRBD1	TRBJ2-1	CASRNRGEEQFF	TGTGCCAGCCGGAACAGGGGAGAAGAGCAGTTCTTC
TRBV7-2	.	TRBD2	TRBJ2-3	CASSSSSSGGVF	TGTGCCAGCAGCTCCTCCTCTAGCGGGGGGGTATTT
TRBV7-8	.	TRBD2	TRBJ2-3	CASSLAGLAERDTQYF	TGTGCCAGCAGCTTAGCAGGTCTAGCGGAGAGAGATACGCAGTATTTT
TRBV12-3/TRBV12-4	many	.	TRBJ2-2	CASSLIVSNTGELFF	TGTGCCAGCAGTTTAATAGTCTCAAACACCGGGGAGCTGTTTTTT
TRBV6-6	few	.	TRBJ1-5	CASPPGGNQPQHF	TGTGCCAGCCCCCCGGGAGGCAATCAGCCCCAGCATTTT
TRBV20-1	many	TRBD2	TRBJ2-3	CSAKRAGGDYDTQYF	TGCAGTGCTAAGAGAGCGGGGGGTGACTATGATACGCAGTATTTT
TRBV20-1	.	.	TRBJ2-1	CSARVAYNEQFF	TGCAGTGCTAGAGTTGCCTACAATGAGCAGTTCTTC
TRBV4-3	many	TRBD2	TRBJ2-3	CASSQFWTSGGGDTQYF	TGCGCCAGCAGCCAATTCTGGACTAGCGGGGGAGGAGATACGCAGTATTTT